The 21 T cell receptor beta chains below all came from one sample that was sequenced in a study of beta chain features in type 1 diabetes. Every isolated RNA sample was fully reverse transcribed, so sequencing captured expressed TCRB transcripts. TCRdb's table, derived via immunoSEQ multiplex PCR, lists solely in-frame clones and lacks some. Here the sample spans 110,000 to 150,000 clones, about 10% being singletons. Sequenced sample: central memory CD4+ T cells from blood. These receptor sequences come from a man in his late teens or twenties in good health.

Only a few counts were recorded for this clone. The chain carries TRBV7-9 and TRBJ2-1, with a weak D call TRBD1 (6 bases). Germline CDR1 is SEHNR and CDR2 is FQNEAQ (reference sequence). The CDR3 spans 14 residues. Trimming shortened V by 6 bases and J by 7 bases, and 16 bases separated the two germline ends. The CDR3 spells CASRYSEGGNEQFF. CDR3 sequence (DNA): TGTGCCAGCAGATATTCTGAAGGGGGAAATGAGCAGTTCTTC.

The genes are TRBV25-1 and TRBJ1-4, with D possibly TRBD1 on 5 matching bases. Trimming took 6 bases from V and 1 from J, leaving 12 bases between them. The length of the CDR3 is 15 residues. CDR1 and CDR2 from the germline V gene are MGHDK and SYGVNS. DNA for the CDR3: TGTGCCAGCAGCGGTGTTCAGGGAACTAATGAAAAACTGTTTTTT. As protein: CASSGVQGTNEKLFF. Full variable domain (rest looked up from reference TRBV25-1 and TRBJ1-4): EADIYQTPRYLVIGTGKKITLECSQTMGHDKMYWYQQDPGMELHLIHYSYGVNSTEKGDLSSESTVSRIRTEHFPLTLESARPSHTSQYLCASSGVQGTNEKLFFGSGTQLSVL.

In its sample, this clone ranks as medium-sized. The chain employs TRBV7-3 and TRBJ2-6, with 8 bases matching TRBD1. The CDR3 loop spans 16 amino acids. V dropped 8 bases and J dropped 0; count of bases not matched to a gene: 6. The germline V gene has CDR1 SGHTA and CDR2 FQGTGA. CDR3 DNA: TGTGCCAGCGGCCAGGGGGCTGGCTCTGGGGCCAACGTCCTGACTTTC. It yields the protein CASGQGAGSGANVLTF.

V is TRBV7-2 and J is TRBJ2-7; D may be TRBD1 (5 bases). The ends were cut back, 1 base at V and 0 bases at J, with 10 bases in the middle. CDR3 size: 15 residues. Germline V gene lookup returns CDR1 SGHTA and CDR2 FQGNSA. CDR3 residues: CASSLEVTVSYEQYF. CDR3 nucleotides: TGTGCCAGCAGCTTAGAGGTGACAGTCTCCTACGAGCAGTACTTC.

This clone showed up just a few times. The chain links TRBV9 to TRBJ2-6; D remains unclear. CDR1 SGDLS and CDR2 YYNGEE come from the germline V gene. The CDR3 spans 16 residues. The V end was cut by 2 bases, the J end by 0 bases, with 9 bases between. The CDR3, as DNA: TGTGCCAGCAGCGTCCTGCTAAACTCTGGGGCCAACGTCCTGACTTTC. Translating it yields CASSVLLNSGANVLTF.

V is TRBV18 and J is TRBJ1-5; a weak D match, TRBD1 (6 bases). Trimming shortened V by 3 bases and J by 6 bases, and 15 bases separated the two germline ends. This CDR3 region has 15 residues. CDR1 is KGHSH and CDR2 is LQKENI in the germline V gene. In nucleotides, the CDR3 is TGTGCCAGCTCACCCAACAGGGAAGGTGTTCAGCCCCAGCATTTT. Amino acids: CASSPNREGVQPQHF.

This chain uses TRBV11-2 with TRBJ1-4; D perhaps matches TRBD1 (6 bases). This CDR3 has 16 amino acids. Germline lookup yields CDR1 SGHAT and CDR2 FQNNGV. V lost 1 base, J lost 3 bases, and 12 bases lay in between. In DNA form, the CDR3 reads TGTGCCAGCAGCTTAGTATCCCAGGGGCCTAATGAAAAACTGTTTTTT. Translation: CASSLVSQGPNEKLFF.

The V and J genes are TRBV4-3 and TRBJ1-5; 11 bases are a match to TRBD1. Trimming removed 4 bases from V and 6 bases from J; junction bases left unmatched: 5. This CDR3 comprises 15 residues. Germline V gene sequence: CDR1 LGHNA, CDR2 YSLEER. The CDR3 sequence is CASSRGTGGSQPQHF. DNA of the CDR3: TGCGCCAGCAGCCGGGGGACAGGGGGTTCTCAGCCCCAGCATTTT.

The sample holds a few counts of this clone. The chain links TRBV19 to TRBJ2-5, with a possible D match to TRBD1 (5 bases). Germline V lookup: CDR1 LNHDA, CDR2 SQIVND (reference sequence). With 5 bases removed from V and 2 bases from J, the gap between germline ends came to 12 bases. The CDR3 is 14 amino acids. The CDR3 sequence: CASSGAGGQETQYF. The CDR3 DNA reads TGTGCCAGTAGTGGGGCCGGCGGACAAGAGACCCAGTACTTC.

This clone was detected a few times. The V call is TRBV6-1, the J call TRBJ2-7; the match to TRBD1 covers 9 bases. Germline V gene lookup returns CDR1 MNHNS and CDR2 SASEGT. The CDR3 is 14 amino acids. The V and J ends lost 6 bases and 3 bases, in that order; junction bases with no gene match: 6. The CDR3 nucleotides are TGTGCCAGCAGGGGAACAGGGGGCTTCTACGAGCAGTACTTC. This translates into CASRGTGGFYEQYF.

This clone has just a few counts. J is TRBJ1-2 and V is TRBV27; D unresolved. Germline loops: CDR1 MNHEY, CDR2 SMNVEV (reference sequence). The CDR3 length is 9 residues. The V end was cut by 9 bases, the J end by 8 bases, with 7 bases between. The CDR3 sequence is CARRCGYTF. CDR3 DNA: TGTGCCAGGAGGTGCGGCTACACCTTC.

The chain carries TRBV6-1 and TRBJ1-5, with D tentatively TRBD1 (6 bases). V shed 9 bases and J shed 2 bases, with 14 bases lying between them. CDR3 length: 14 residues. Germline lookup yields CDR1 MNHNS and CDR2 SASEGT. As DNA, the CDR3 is TGTGCCAGTACCGCAGGGGTTGGCAATCAGCCCCAGCATTTT. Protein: CASTAGVGNQPQHF.

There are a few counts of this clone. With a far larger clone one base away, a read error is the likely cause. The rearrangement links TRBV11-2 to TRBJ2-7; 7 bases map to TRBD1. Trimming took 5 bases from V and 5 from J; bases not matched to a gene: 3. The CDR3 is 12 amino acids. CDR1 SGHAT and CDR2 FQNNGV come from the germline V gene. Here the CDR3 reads CASSPTGDEQYF. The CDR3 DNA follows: TGTGCCAGCAGCCCAACAGGGGACGAGCAGTACTTC.

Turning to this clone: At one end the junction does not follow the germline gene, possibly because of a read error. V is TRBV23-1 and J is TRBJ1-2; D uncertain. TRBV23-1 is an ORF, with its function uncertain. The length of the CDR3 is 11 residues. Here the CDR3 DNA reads TGCGCCAGGAGTCGCCGGCGGGGCTACACCTTC. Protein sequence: CARSRRRGYTF.

CDR3 amino acids: CAISAGTPENTGELFF. The CDR3 nucleotides read TGTGCCATCAGTGCCGGGACACCAGAGAACACCGGGGAGCTGTTTTTT. The chain links TRBV10-3 to TRBJ2-2; D perhaps matches TRBD1 (6 bases). The CDR3 sequence is 16 residues long. V lost 4 bases and J 1 base, leaving 13 bases between the germline ends. Per the germline V gene, CDR1 is ENHRY and CDR2 is SYGVKD.

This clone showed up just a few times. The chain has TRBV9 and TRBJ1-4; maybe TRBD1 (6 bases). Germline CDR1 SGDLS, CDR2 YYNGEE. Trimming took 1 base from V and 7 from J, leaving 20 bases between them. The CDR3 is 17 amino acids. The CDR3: CASSVSPRTADGEKLFF. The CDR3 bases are TGTGCCAGCAGCGTATCCCCTAGGACAGCAGATGGTGAAAAACTGTTTTTT.

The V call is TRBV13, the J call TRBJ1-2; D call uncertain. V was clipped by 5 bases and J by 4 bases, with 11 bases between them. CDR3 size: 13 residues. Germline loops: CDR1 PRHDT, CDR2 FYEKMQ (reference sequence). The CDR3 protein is CASSKDSLYGYTF. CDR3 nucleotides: TGTGCCAGCAGCAAAGACTCCCTCTATGGCTACACCTTC.

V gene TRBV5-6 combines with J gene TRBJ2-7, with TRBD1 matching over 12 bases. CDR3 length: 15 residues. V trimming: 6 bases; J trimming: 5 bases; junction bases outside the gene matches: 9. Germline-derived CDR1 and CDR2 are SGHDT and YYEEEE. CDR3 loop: CASNRPGQGADEQYF. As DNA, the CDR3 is TGTGCCAGCAACAGGCCGGGACAGGGGGCGGACGAGCAGTACTTC.

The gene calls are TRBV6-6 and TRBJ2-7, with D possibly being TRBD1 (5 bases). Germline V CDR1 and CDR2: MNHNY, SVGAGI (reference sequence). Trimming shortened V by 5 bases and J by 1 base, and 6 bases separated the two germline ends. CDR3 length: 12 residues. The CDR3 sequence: CASSHRSYEQYF. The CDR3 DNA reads TGTGCCAGCAGTCACAGGTCCTACGAGCAGTACTTC.

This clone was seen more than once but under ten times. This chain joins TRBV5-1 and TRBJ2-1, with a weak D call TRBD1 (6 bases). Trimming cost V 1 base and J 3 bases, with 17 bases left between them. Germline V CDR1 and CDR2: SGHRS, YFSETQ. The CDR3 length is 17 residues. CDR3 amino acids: CASSLFGPRGGYNEQFF. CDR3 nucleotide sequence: TGCGCCAGCAGCTTGTTTGGCCCCAGGGGCGGCTACAATGAGCAGTTCTTC.

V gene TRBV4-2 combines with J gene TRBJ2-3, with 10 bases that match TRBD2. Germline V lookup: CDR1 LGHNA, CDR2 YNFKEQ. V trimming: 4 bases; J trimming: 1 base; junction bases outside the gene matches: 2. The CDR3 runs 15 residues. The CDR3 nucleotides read TGTGCCAGCAGCCCGGGGACTAGCGGCACAGATACGCAGTATTTT. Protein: CASSPGTSGTDTQYF.